A selection of T cell receptor beta chains follows, all from one sample in a study of human T cells and chemical hapten exposure. A single record per CDR3 protein comes from TCRdb applying MiXCR to the RACE reads. The sample includes around 260,000 distinct CDR3 sequences, approximately 8.6% of them seen just once. The sequences come from whole blood, collected in connection with sensitization to the hapten diphenylcyclopropenone (DPC). Receptors originate from a woman between 40 and 50 years old with alopecia areata. Some clones in this sample may be carry-over from other donors' samples. CDR3s leave out the opening cysteine and the closing phenylalanine or tryptophan.

j_call v_call cdr3_aa
TRBJ2-2 TRBV7-2 ASSFDRLNTGELF
TRBJ1-3 TRBV28 ASITSEGSGNTIY
TRBJ2-7 TRBV6-1 ASRRTGFSYEQY
TRBJ2-3 TRBV11-1 ASSLFATDTQY
TRBJ1-2 TRBV7-2 ASSLGGQGVEGYT
TRBJ2-7 TRBV20-1 SARDTGLSYEQY
TRBJ1-5 TRBV6-1 ASSESVGAQINQPQH
TRBJ2-3 TRBV20-1 SARPGSDTQY
TRBJ2-1 TRBV21-1 ASSKVLAGGQEQF
TRBJ2-5 TRBV20-1 SASRRQGARETQY
TRBJ1-1 TRBV25-1 ASSRQGTAF
TRBJ2-1 TRBV28 ASSSGDSYNEQF
TRBJ2-1 TRBV7-6 ASSLDTYNEQF
TRBJ2-1 TRBV27 ASSLFGEQF
TRBJ2-7 TRBV5-1 ASSLVRDRPYEQY
TRBJ2-1 TRBV7-2 ASSLGVGYNNEQF
TRBJ2-2 TRBV27 ASSLYPRTTGELF
TRBJ2-1 TRBV20-1 SARVTRSNEQF
TRBJ1-1 TRBV29-1 SVVTGGTEAF
TRBJ2-7 TRBV6-8 ANSSGDRGIYEQY
TRBJ2-7 TRBV30 AWSLYGTSFSYEQY
TRBJ2-5 TRBV6-5 ASSRGTVQETQY
TRBJ2-3 TRBV18 ASSPGTSGSLDTQY
TRBJ2-1 TRBV7-8 ASSPWASGDNYNEQF
TRBJ2-4 TRBV18 ASAPRVSLTGAKNIQY
TRBJ2-1 TRBV20-1 SAPRRRSYNEQF
TRBJ1-1 TRBV6-2/TRBV6-3 ASSGTAAHLEAF
TRBJ2-1 TRBV3-1 ASSNLGTNNEQF
TRBJ2-3 TRBV7-6 ASSFSAGDTDTQY
TRBJ2-2 TRBV24-1 ATSGEATGELF
TRBJ1-5 TRBV4-1 ASSQGSFGGNQPQH
TRBJ1-5 TRBV5-1 ASSWSGSANQPQH
TRBJ2-1 TRBV18 ASSPGSGNEQF
TRBJ2-1 TRBV24-1 ATSDWGTGFYNVQF
TRBJ2-6 TRBV6-6 ASSYSRAGANVLT
TRBJ1-5 TRBV6-6 ASSSGRAGTPQH
TRBJ2-1 TRBV24-1 ATSDRTSRSFNEQF
TRBJ1-6 TRBV7-9 ASSLGAASSPLH
TRBJ1-1 TRBV6-2/TRBV6-3 ASSWGSTEAF
TRBJ2-5 TRBV20-1 SARRGETQY
TRBJ1-2 TRBV6-2/TRBV6-3 ASSLGEGYT
TRBJ2-7 TRBV25-1 ACGTGTYEQY